This is a list of T cell receptor beta chains from one sample in a study of long-term antiretroviral therapy in people with HIV. This table comes from immunoSEQ multiplex PCR, and its TCRdb copy is limited to in-frame clones, with some not included. The sample contains about 15,000 clones, less than 80% of which appear only once. The specimen was unsorted PBMCs, collected more than 3.1 years after starting antiretroviral therapy. Receptors originate from a woman in her thirties or forties with HIV. Both conserved end residues are part of each CDR3. Each record gives: J gene, V gene, D gene, clone size, CDR3 DNA, CDR3 protein. A D gene is named only where the DNA matches it firmly. Rows may omit the clone size; those that give it use once, few, many or a size class.

j_call: TRBJ1-1
v_call: TRBV18
d_call: TRBD1
clone_size: -
cdr3_nt: TGTGCCAGCTCACCCGGGATAGGGGACAGGAACACTGAAGCTTTCTTT
cdr3_aa: CASSPGIGDRNTEAFF

j_call: TRBJ1-2
v_call: TRBV27
d_call: TRBD1
clone_size: -
cdr3_nt: TGTGCCAGCAGTTTATCCTGGACAGGCGGGGATGGCTACACCTTC
cdr3_aa: CASSLSWTGGDGYTF

j_call: TRBJ2-2
v_call: TRBV5-1
d_call: -
clone_size: -
cdr3_nt: TGCGCCAGCAGCTTTCTAGGTACGGGGAACACCGGGGAGCTGTTTTTT
cdr3_aa: CASSFLGTGNTGELFF

j_call: TRBJ1-1
v_call: TRBV5-1
d_call: -
clone_size: -
cdr3_nt: TGCGCCAGCAGCTTGTGGCAGACCACTGAAGCTTTCTTT
cdr3_aa: CASSLWQTTEAFF

j_call: TRBJ1-5
v_call: TRBV19
d_call: -
clone_size: few
cdr3_nt: TGTGCCAGTAGGGCTGCAGATAGCAATCAGCCCCAGCATTTT
cdr3_aa: CASRAADSNQPQHF

j_call: TRBJ2-6
v_call: TRBV11-3
d_call: -
clone_size: medium-sized
cdr3_nt: TGTGCCAGCAGCTTAGGAGGGGGGGGCCGGGCCAACGTCCTGACTTTC
cdr3_aa: CASSLGGGGRANVLTF

j_call: TRBJ2-2
v_call: TRBV29-1
d_call: -
clone_size: -
cdr3_nt: TGCAGCGTTCGCGGACAGGGAGGGACCGGGGAGCTGTTTTTT
cdr3_aa: CSVRGQGGTGELFF

j_call: TRBJ2-3
v_call: TRBV13
d_call: -
clone_size: -
cdr3_nt: TGTGCCAGCAGCTTCCTGACCCGCTCAGGGGCCGGGGAAGATACGCAGTATTTT
cdr3_aa: CASSFLTRSGAGEDTQYF

j_call: TRBJ1-1
v_call: TRBV2
d_call: -
clone_size: -
cdr3_nt: TGTGCCAGCAGTCCGGACAGACTGAACACTGAAGCTTTCTTT
cdr3_aa: CASSPDRLNTEAFF

j_call: TRBJ1-3
v_call: TRBV4-3
d_call: -
clone_size: -
cdr3_nt: TGCGCCAGCAGCCAAGATTGGGCAAACTCTGGAAACACCATATATTTT
cdr3_aa: CASSQDWANSGNTIYF

j_call: TRBJ1-2
v_call: TRBV4-3
d_call: -
clone_size: -
cdr3_nt: TGCGCCAGCAGCCAAGATATGTGGGTGCGGTACTATGGCTACACCTTC
cdr3_aa: CASSQDMWVRYYGYTF

j_call: TRBJ2-7
v_call: TRBV5-4
d_call: -
clone_size: -
cdr3_nt: TGTGCCAGCAGCCAGGACAAACTGGGCTACGAGCAGTACTTC
cdr3_aa: CASSQDKLGYEQYF

j_call: TRBJ2-5
v_call: TRBV5-1
d_call: -
clone_size: few
cdr3_nt: TGCGCCAGCAGCTTGGGGAACTACCAAGAGACCCAGTACTTC
cdr3_aa: CASSLGNYQETQYF

j_call: TRBJ1-2
v_call: TRBV30
d_call: -
clone_size: -
cdr3_nt: TGTGCCTGGAGGGGCGGGTCCCTCAGGGAGGGCTACACCTTC
cdr3_aa: CAWRGGSLREGYTF

j_call: TRBJ2-3
v_call: TRBV7-9
d_call: -
clone_size: -
cdr3_nt: TGTGCCAGCAGCCTAATGTCCGGCGGGGCTAGCACAGATACGCAGTATTTT
cdr3_aa: CASSLMSGGASTDTQYF

j_call: TRBJ1-2
v_call: TRBV2
d_call: TRBD1
clone_size: -
cdr3_nt: TGTGCCAGCAGTCAGGGGGCCAGCTATGGCTACACCTTC
cdr3_aa: CASSQGASYGYTF

j_call: TRBJ1-1
v_call: TRBV7-9
d_call: -
clone_size: once
cdr3_nt: TGTGCCAGCAGCTTACAGGGAGGCGGAGGCAACACTGAAGCTTTCTTT
cdr3_aa: CASSLQGGGGNTEAFF

j_call: TRBJ1-2
v_call: TRBV5-1
d_call: TRBD1
clone_size: -
cdr3_nt: TGCGCCAGCAGCTTGGCCCCAGGGGGTGAGGGCTACACCTTC
cdr3_aa: CASSLAPGGEGYTF

j_call: TRBJ2-1
v_call: TRBV7-9
d_call: TRBD2
clone_size: -
cdr3_nt: TGTGCCAGCAGCTTATCATTCGGCGGGGGGTCCGACGCGAAGCAGTTCTTC
cdr3_aa: CASSLSFGGGSDAKQFF

j_call: TRBJ1-2
v_call: TRBV29-1
d_call: -
clone_size: once
cdr3_nt: TGCAGCGTTGAAGACCGAGTCTCGGGGGCGTACTATGGCTACACCTTC
cdr3_aa: CSVEDRVSGAYYGYTF

j_call: TRBJ1-1
v_call: TRBV18
d_call: -
clone_size: -
cdr3_nt: TGTGCCAGCTCACCACCGGGCCGCCCGGGGGGTGAAGCTTTCTTT
cdr3_aa: CASSPPGRPGGEAFF

j_call: TRBJ1-6
v_call: TRBV4-2
d_call: -
clone_size: few
cdr3_nt: TGTGCCAGCAGCCAAGTCTTGGATTCACCCCTCCACTTT
cdr3_aa: CASSQVLDSPLHF

j_call: TRBJ1-1
v_call: TRBV7-2
d_call: -
clone_size: -
cdr3_nt: TGTGCCAGCAGCTCCCGGGGGGGCCCGAACACTGAAGCTTTCTTT
cdr3_aa: CASSSRGGPNTEAFF

j_call: TRBJ1-2
v_call: TRBV30
d_call: -
clone_size: -
cdr3_nt: TGTGCCTGGAGTGTCACGGTGTATGGCTACACCTTC
cdr3_aa: CAWSVTVYGYTF

j_call: TRBJ1-6
v_call: TRBV6-1
d_call: -
clone_size: few
cdr3_nt: TGTGCCAGCAGTGAAGTAACAGGGTTTTCACCCCTCCACTTT
cdr3_aa: CASSEVTGFSPLHF

j_call: TRBJ2-1
v_call: TRBV29-1
d_call: TRBD2
clone_size: once
cdr3_nt: TGCAGCGTTGAAGATCCACTAGCGGGGGGGCCCAATGAGCAGTTCTTC
cdr3_aa: CSVEDPLAGGPNEQFF

j_call: TRBJ2-1
v_call: TRBV30
d_call: -
clone_size: -
cdr3_nt: TGTGCCTGGAGTCCCATAATCCCCTACAATGAGCAGTTCTTC
cdr3_aa: CAWSPIIPYNEQFF

j_call: TRBJ1-5
v_call: TRBV6-5
d_call: -
clone_size: -
cdr3_nt: TGTGCCAGCAGTTACCTGGCAGGGAAACAGCCCCAGCATTTT
cdr3_aa: CASSYLAGKQPQHF

j_call: TRBJ1-1
v_call: TRBV29-1
d_call: -
clone_size: -
cdr3_nt: TGCAGCGTTGAGTTAGTTATGAAGGGCTCTGAAGCTTTCTTT
cdr3_aa: CSVELVMKGSEAFF

j_call: TRBJ1-4
v_call: TRBV2
d_call: -
clone_size: -
cdr3_nt: TGTGCCAGCAGTCAAGTATCCAATGAAAAACTGTTTTTT
cdr3_aa: CASSQVSNEKLFF

j_call: TRBJ2-7
v_call: TRBV5-1
d_call: TRBD1
clone_size: -
cdr3_nt: TGCGCCAGCAGCTTGGGTGGGACAGGGTCCTACGAGCAGTACTTC
cdr3_aa: CASSLGGTGSYEQYF

j_call: TRBJ2-6
v_call: TRBV5-4
d_call: TRBD1
clone_size: few
cdr3_nt: TGTGCCAGCAGCCTAAAGACAGGGGGCTCTGGGGCCAACGTCCTGACTTTC
cdr3_aa: CASSLKTGGSGANVLTF

j_call: TRBJ1-4
v_call: TRBV6-5
d_call: TRBD1
clone_size: -
cdr3_nt: TGTGCCAGCAGTGGGACAGGGGAGCCGCTGTTTTTT
cdr3_aa: CASSGTGEPLFF

j_call: TRBJ2-3
v_call: TRBV5-5
d_call: TRBD2
clone_size: -
cdr3_nt: TGTGCCAGCAGCTTGGTTCTAGCGGGGGAGAGCACAGATACGCAGTATTTT
cdr3_aa: CASSLVLAGESTDTQYF

j_call: TRBJ2-7
v_call: TRBV4-1
d_call: -
clone_size: -
cdr3_nt: TGCGCCAGCAGCCAAGACCCCTTGGGGGGGCACTACGAGCAGTACTTC
cdr3_aa: CASSQDPLGGHYEQYF

j_call: TRBJ2-5
v_call: TRBV27
d_call: -
clone_size: few
cdr3_nt: TGTGCCAGCAGTGCGACCGGGAGTGAGACCCAGTACTTC
cdr3_aa: CASSATGSETQYF

j_call: TRBJ1-1
v_call: TRBV7-2
d_call: -
clone_size: -
cdr3_nt: TGTGCCAGCAGCTCGGGGGGGCTGGGCACTGAAGCTTTCTTT
cdr3_aa: CASSSGGLGTEAFF

j_call: TRBJ1-1
v_call: TRBV18
d_call: -
clone_size: once
cdr3_nt: TGTGCCAGCTCACCTAACGGGGACACTGAAGCTTTCTTT
cdr3_aa: CASSPNGDTEAFF

j_call: TRBJ1-4
v_call: TRBV30
d_call: TRBD1
clone_size: -
cdr3_nt: TGTGCCTGGAGTGACGGTCGGGGACAGACTTTT
cdr3_aa: CAWSDGRGQTF

j_call: TRBJ1-1
v_call: TRBV6-5
d_call: -
clone_size: -
cdr3_nt: TGTGCCAGCAGGGACCGACAAAGGAACACTGAAGCTTTCTTT
cdr3_aa: CASRDRQRNTEAFF

j_call: TRBJ2-1
v_call: TRBV11-2
d_call: TRBD2
clone_size: -
cdr3_nt: TGTGCCAGCAGCTTATACCGGGGGGGCCGGGATGAGCAGTTCTTC
cdr3_aa: CASSLYRGGRDEQFF

j_call: TRBJ2-2
v_call: TRBV18
d_call: -
clone_size: -
cdr3_nt: TGTGCCAGCTCACCACCGAACACCGGGGAGCTGTTTTTT
cdr3_aa: CASSPPNTGELFF

j_call: TRBJ1-2
v_call: TRBV18
d_call: -
clone_size: -
cdr3_nt: TGTGCCAGCTCACCCGAGTCCCGGCGAGGGGGCTACACCTTC
cdr3_aa: CASSPESRRGGYTF

j_call: TRBJ2-7
v_call: TRBV5-1
d_call: TRBD1
clone_size: -
cdr3_nt: TGCGCCAGCAGCTTCCGGACAGGGAAGATCAACGAGCAGTACTTC
cdr3_aa: CASSFRTGKINEQYF

j_call: TRBJ1-2
v_call: TRBV2
d_call: -
clone_size: -
cdr3_nt: TGTGCCAGCAGTGCTATACAAGGGATTTTAGACAGGTTCCATGGCTACACCTTC
cdr3_aa: CASSAIQGILDRFHGYTF

j_call: TRBJ1-2
v_call: TRBV6-6
d_call: TRBD1
clone_size: -
cdr3_nt: TGTGCCAGCCAGCCCCGGGACAGCGGGAACTATGGCTACACCTTC
cdr3_aa: CASQPRDSGNYGYTF